These 22 T cell receptor beta chains were sequenced from one sample in a study of regulatory T cells in long-lasting Graves disease (dated by TCRdb to the early 2020s). Library preparation employed multiplex PCR. The instrument was an Illumina HiSeq 4000. TCR beta libraries were built with iRepertoire HTBI primers and Arm-PCR amplification of CDR3 regions. Clones were called with MiXCR by TCRdb after fastp trimmed the public reads at Q25, and only in-frame beta chains were retained. Every entry covers one CDR3 protein and lists the most common genes and DNA from its rows. This sample holds 350,000 to 500,000 distinct CDR3 sequences; about 15% were observed only once. Of the sample, about 10% falls within the top ten clones. The label giving this sample's time point can be read as: newly diagnosed GD, antithyroid drugs for less than 3 months. RNA was extracted from PBMCs in TRIzol for both TCR sequencing and RNA sequencing.

Another study also made use of these data, one on T cells in Graves' hyperthyroidism and ophthalmopathy.

This specimen was peripheral blood mononuclear cells (PBMCs), taken at new diagnosis, from a patient treated with antithyroid drugs. The origin of the receptors is a woman aged 25-40 years with Graves disease. Donor details come from another sample of the same person, matched by shared clones.

This clonotype showed up many times. The chain joins TRBV11-2 to TRBJ1-1; a possible D gene is TRBD1 (6 bases). The V gene's germline CDR1 is SGHAT and CDR2 FQNNGV. The CDR3 length is 16 residues. V was shortened by 1 base and J by 4 bases, with 16 bases between the two germline ends. The CDR3: CASSLVAGEGITEAFF. DNA for the CDR3: TGTGCCAGCAGCTTAGTCGCAGGGGAAGGGATCACTGAAGCTTTCTTT.

The count of this clonotype is one. The chain carries TRBV7-2 and TRBJ2-7, with 7 nucleotides matching TRBD2. Germline assignment: CDR1 SGHTA and CDR2 FQGNSA. The CDR3 consists of 15 residues. The V segment lost 2 bases and the J segment 3 bases; nucleotides outside the gene matches: 7. CDR3 nucleotides: TGTGCCAGCAGCTTATTGAGCGGGACTTACTACGAGCAGTACTTC. It translates to CASSLLSGTYYEQYF.

This clonotype was found a few times. The V call is TRBV4-2, the J call TRBJ2-2, with D possibly matching TRBD2 (6 bases). Germline V gene data show CDR1 as LGHNA and CDR2 as YNFKEQ. V lost 4 bases and J lost 2, with 20 bases in between. The CDR3 spans 18 residues. CDR3 DNA sequence: TGTGCCAGCAGCCGAACGGGATGGGCTAGCGCCAACACCGGGGAGCTGTTTTTT. Protein: CASSRTGWASANTGELFF.

V is TRBV24-1 and J is TRBJ2-2; a weak D match, TRBD1 (5 bases). Germline V lookup: CDR1 KGHDR, CDR2 SFDVKD. The CDR3 has 14 amino acids. V was pared by 4 bases and J by 1 base, with 6 bases between. The CDR3, as DNA: TGTGCCACCAGTGAACAGGTGAACACCGGGGAGCTGTTTTTT. Translating gives CATSEQVNTGELFF.

This clonotype showed up many times. CDR3 sequence reads: CASNSNYGYTF. The CDR3 coding sequence is TGTGCCAGCAACAGTAACTATGGCTACACCTTC. V usage is TRBV2 and J usage is TRBJ1-2; D not resolved. This CDR3 has 11 amino acids. V was cut by 7 bases and J by 1 base, with 4 bases left in between. Germline lookup yields CDR1 SNHLY and CDR2 FYNNEI.

This clonotype was recorded many times. The chain is built from TRBV12-3 or TRBV12-4 and TRBJ1-5; TRBD1 is a possible D gene (5 bases). Trimming took off 4 bases at V and 4 bases at J, with 14 bases between the two ends. The CDR3 extends over 15 amino acids. CDR3 protein: CASSSGRGANQPQHF. The CDR3 coding sequence is TGTGCCAGCAGTTCCGGGAGAGGGGCGAATCAGCCCCAGCATTTT.

Remarks on this clonotype: Given a far larger clone just one base away, this is likely a sequencing read error. V usage is TRBV12-3 or TRBV12-4 and J usage is TRBJ2-1; D may be TRBD2 (5 bases). The last part of the DNA fits TRBJ2-5 better; the J call may be wrong. This CDR3 has 14 residues. This CDR3 reads CTSSFGRAQETQYF. CDR3 bases: TGTACCAGCAGTTTTGGGCGGGCGCAAGAGACCCAGTACTTC.

This clonotype was counted a few times. The V and J genes are TRBV4-2 and TRBJ2-1; TRBD2 agrees at 15 bases. Losses at the gene ends were 6 bases for V and 5 bases for J; bases not matched to a gene: 2. CDR1 is LGHNA, CDR2 YNFKEQ, per germline. This CDR3 comprises 15 residues. The CDR3 here is CASRGLAGGNNEQFF. The CDR3 nucleotides read TGTGCCAGCAGAGGACTAGCGGGAGGGAACAATGAGCAGTTCTTC.

The chain has TRBV7-3 and TRBJ1-1; D remains ambiguous. CDR3 length: 16 amino acids. The V end lost 4 bases, the J end lost 1 base, and 16 bases lay between the germline ends. CDR1 is SGHTA and CDR2 is FQGTGA in the germline V gene. CDR3 in amino acids: CASSSKPTFSNTEAFF. CDR3 sequence (DNA): TGTGCCAGCAGCTCTAAGCCTACGTTTTCGAACACTGAAGCTTTCTTT.

This clonotype was detected ten times or more. The chain couples TRBV2 to TRBJ2-5; TRBD1 matches 7 bases. V dropped 1 base and J dropped 11; count of bases not matched to a gene: 4. CDR1 is SNHLY and CDR2 is FYNNEI in the germline V gene. The CDR3 sequence is 12 residues long. The CDR3 spells CASSEDRGWQYF. In DNA, the CDR3 is TGTGCCAGCAGTGAAGACAGGGGTTGGCAGTACTTC.

To note about this clonotype: A single base separates this from a much larger clone, so it may be a read error. This chain joins TRBV27 and TRBJ2-1; 9 nucleotides match TRBD1. The CDR3 contains 16 residues. The germline V gene encodes CDR1 MNHEY and CDR2 SMNVEV (reference sequence). V shed 7 bases, J shed 5 bases, and the junction held 12 bases outside the gene matches. The CDR3 DNA reads as TGTGCCAGCAATTCCAGGGACAGGGCGTGGGACAATGAGCAGTTCTTC. It is translated as CASNSRDRAWDNEQFF.

The chain uses TRBV10-2 and TRBJ1-1; D remains unclear. The CDR3 runs to 14 residues. Germline lookup yields CDR1 WSHSY and CDR2 SAAADI. V lost 3 bases, J lost 7 bases, and 15 bases lay in between. In DNA form, the CDR3 reads TGCGCCAGCAGTGACCCCTGGGGAATTGATGAAGCTTTCTTT. Its translation is CASSDPWGIDEAFF.

The chain joins TRBV7-9 to TRBJ2-3; TRBD1 or TRBD2 may be the D gene (5 bases each). The V end was cut by 5 bases, the J end by 4 bases, with 19 bases between. The CDR3 is 16 residues long. From germline, CDR1 is SEHNR and CDR2 FQNEAQ (reference sequence). CDR3 nucleotides: TGTGCCAGCAGCCCTCGGGACCCGCCGAGTGCAGATACGCAGTATTTT. Translating gives CASSPRDPPSADTQYF.

In this sample, this clonotype turned up many times. This chain uses TRBV12-3 or TRBV12-4 with TRBJ2-1, with a weak D call TRBD2 (5 bases). The V end was cut by 5 bases, the J end by 15 bases, with 14 bases between. CDR3 size: 11 residues. The CDR3 is CASSAGLSPFF. Written as DNA, the CDR3 is TGTGCCAGCAGTGCAGGACTTTCCCCGTTCTTC.

Ten or more counts support this clonotype. This chain joins TRBV3-1 and TRBJ2-5, with a weak D call TRBD1 (6 bases). The V gene lost 5 bases and the J gene lost 4 bases, with 14 bases spanning the gap. CDR3 length: 14 residues. CDR1 and CDR2 from the germline V gene are LGHDT and YNNKEL (reference sequence). DNA of the CDR3: TGTGCCAGCAGCAACAGGGTACCCTCAGAGACCCAGTACTTC. It yields the protein CASSNRVPSETQYF.

This rearrangement joins TRBV10-2 to TRBJ2-3; no firm D call. Trimming took off 5 bases at V and 8 bases at J, with 11 bases between the two ends. Per germline, CDR1 WSHSY and CDR2 SAAADI. The CDR3 has 12 residues. The CDR3 here is CASSLNPTTQYF. The CDR3 bases are TGCGCCAGCAGTCTGAATCCCACTACGCAGTATTTT.

Remarks on this clonotype: The conserved final phenylalanine or tryptophan is absent from the CDR3, which likely points to a read error. V and J are TRBV10-3 and TRBJ1-6; no clear D. Trimming took 0 bases from V and 5 from J, leaving 8 bases between them. This CDR3 comprises 15 residues. In germline, CDR1 is ENHRY, CDR2 SYGVKD. CDR3: CAISESAVDNSPLHL. The CDR3 DNA follows: TGTGCCATCAGTGAGTCAGCCGTTGATAATTCACCCCTCCACCTT.

This clonotype has at least ten counts. This chain joins TRBV2 and TRBJ1-5, with a possible D match to TRBD1 (5 bases). Germline loops: CDR1 SNHLY, CDR2 FYNNEI. V lost 0 bases, J lost 7 bases, and 10 bases lay in between. The CDR3 loop spans 14 amino acids. DNA of the CDR3: TGTGCCAGCAGTGAAGCGCTTCGGGGGCAGCCCCAGCATTTT. Translated: CASSEALRGQPQHF.

This clonotype came up many times. This sequence joins TRBV5-6 and TRBJ2-4; TRBD2 matches 14 bases. Looked up from germline, CDR1 is SGHDT and CDR2 is YYEEEE. The CDR3 consists of 16 residues. V lost 1 base to trimming and J lost 8 bases; unmatched junction nucleotides: 5. The DNA of the CDR3 is TGTGCCAGCAGCTTGCAAGGACTAGCGGGAGGAGACATTCAGTACTTC. Translated, it gives CASSLQGLAGGDIQYF.

This clonotype was detected once. This may be a read error: a much more frequent sequence differs by one nucleotide. This rearrangement joins TRBV13 to TRBJ1-1, with D perhaps matching TRBD1 (5 bases). The CDR3 extends over 13 amino acids. The germline CDR1 and CDR2 sequences are PRHDT and FYEKMQ (reference sequence). Here the CDR3 reads CASRGGDGTGAFF. CDR3 bases: TGTGCCAGCAGGGGGGGGGACGGCACTGGAGCTTTCTTT.

This clonotype was counted only a few times. A much larger clone lies a single base off, so this may be a read error. This chain connects TRBV28 to TRBJ2-1, with TRBD2 matching 8 bases. In germline, CDR1 is MDHEN, CDR2 SYDVKM. This CDR3 has 14 amino acids. Here the CDR3 reads CASSFEREKNERFF. Here the CDR3 DNA reads TGTGCCAGCAGTTTTGAGCGGGAGAAAAATGAGCGGTTCTTC.

This clonotype has ten or more counts. The rearrangement links TRBV7-6 to TRBJ2-1; TRBD1 is a possible D gene (5 bases). V was cut by 0 bases and J by 0 bases, with 9 bases left in between. This CDR3 region has 16 residues. Germline CDR1 is SGHVS and CDR2 is FNYEAQ. The CDR3 DNA is TGTGCCAGCAGCTTAGCGGTACAGGTCTCCTACAATGAGCAGTTCTTC. Its protein product is CASSLAVQVSYNEQFF.